Following are 5 T cell receptor beta chains from one sample sequenced in a study of T cells in Graves' hyperthyroidism and ophthalmopathy. Amplification targeted TCR beta CDR3 regions from RNA transcripts. HTBI primers were used for first-round RT-PCR of the TCR CDR3. A single record per CDR3 protein comes from TCRdb applying MiXCR to the multiplex PCR reads. The repertoire holds 450,000 to 700,000 distinct CDR3 sequences, with approximately 44% as singletons. Sequenced sample: peripheral blood or thyroid tissue (not recorded which). The receptor set was obtained from a young woman with Graves' hyperthyroidism.

This clonotype was seen at least ten times. This chain links TRBV7-9 with TRBJ1-1; D might be TRBD1 (5 bases). The CDR3 is made up of 13 amino acids. Trimming removed 6 bases from V and 5 bases from J, with 13 bases in between. Germline V gives CDR1 SEHNR, CDR2 FQNEAQ (reference sequence). CDR3 nucleotide sequence: TGTGCCAGCAGTTTGAGGGGTTTGACTGAAGCTTTCTTT. Amino acids: CASSLRGLTEAFF.

The chain combines TRBV29-1 with TRBJ2-7; possibly TRBD1 or TRBD2 for D (5 bases each). V lost 8 bases to trimming and J lost 3 bases, with 14 bases between them. Germline values: CDR1 SQVTM, CDR2 ANQGSEA. The CDR3 loop spans 12 amino acids. The CDR3: CSPQGEGYEQYF. In nucleotides, the CDR3 is TGCAGCCCCCAGGGAGAGGGCTACGAGCAGTACTTC.

V gene TRBV5-1 combines with J gene TRBJ2-5; D is unresolved. CDR1 is SGHRS, CDR2 YFSETQ, per germline. The germline V and J ends were trimmed by 2 bases and 11 bases, with 25 bases remaining between them. This CDR3 is 16 amino acids long. CDR3 sequence reads: CASSLGFQRSTDTQYF. CDR3 sequence (DNA): TGCGCCAGCAGCTTAGGTTTTCAGCGAAGCACAGATACGCAGTACTTC.

This CDR3 reads CASMSRGKGYTF. CDR3 sequence (DNA): TGTGCCAGCATGTCCAGGGGAAAAGGCTACACCTTC. The rearrangement uses TRBV12-3 or TRBV12-4 and TRBJ1-2, with a possible D match to TRBD1 (6 bases). Trimming left V 7 bases short and J 8 bases short, with 14 bases between. This CDR3 spans 12 amino acids.

The chain uses TRBV7-8 and TRBJ1-3; 10 nucleotides line up with TRBD1. V trimming: 3 bases; J trimming: 10 bases; junction bases outside the gene matches: 3. CDR3 length equals 13 residues. Germline CDR1 and CDR2: SGHVS and FQNEAQ. This CDR3 reads CASSFGGQGTIYF. As DNA, the CDR3 is TGTGCCAGCAGCTTTGGGGGACAGGGGACCATATATTTT.